This paragraph reports one TCR beta chain. Its antigen is not identified. Germline lookup yields CDR1 MNHNY and CDR2 SVGAGI (reference sequence). The CDR3 runs to 12 residues. Trimming removed 2 bases at V and 6 bases at J, with 7 bases between. Each cell subset's genomic DNA was divided evenly among several immunoSEQ plates. Sequencing was performed with immunoSEQ multiplex PCR; in TCRdb, only in-frame clones are kept and a portion is missing. The data show approximately 500,000 clones, roughly 80% seen once. The data stem from a study of shared clonotypes between healthy human individuals. Each of the donors was a healthy adult who was HIV-negative and had not had a recent acute infection or vaccination. Study conclusions and caveats: The donor pool, a small one, limited the genetic and exposure-history diversity represented. It was anticipated that sequencing depth would influence how many clonotypes donors shared.

The receptor was isolated from a woman aged 40-49 years in good health. Some clones in this sample may be carry-over from other donors' samples. Sequencing used PBMCs. This chain links TRBV6-6 with TRBJ1-1; D unresolved. The CDR3 sequence: CASSYTPPEAFF. CDR3 bases: TGTGCCAGCAGTTACACGCCCCCTGAAGCTTTCTTT.